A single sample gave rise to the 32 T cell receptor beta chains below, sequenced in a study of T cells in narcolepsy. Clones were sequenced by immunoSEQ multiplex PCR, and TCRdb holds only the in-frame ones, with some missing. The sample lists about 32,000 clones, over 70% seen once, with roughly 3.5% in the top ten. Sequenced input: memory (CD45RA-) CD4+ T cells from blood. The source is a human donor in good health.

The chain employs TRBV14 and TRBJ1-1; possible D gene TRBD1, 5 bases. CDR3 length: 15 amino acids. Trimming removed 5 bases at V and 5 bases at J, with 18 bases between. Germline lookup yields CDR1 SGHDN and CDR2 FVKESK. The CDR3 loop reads CASSWDPNGGTEAFF. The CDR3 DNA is TGTGCCAGCAGCTGGGACCCCAATGGAGGGACTGAAGCTTTCTTT.

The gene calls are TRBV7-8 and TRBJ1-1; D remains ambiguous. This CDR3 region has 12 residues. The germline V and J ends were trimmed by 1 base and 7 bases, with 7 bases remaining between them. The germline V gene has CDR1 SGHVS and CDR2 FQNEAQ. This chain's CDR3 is CASSLGLNEAFF. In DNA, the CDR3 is TGTGCCAGCAGCTTAGGTTTAAATGAAGCTTTCTTT.

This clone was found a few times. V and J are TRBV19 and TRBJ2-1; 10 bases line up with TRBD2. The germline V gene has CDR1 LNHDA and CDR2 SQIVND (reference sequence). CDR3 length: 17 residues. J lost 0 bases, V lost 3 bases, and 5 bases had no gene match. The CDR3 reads CASSILPSGSSYNEQFF. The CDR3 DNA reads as TGTGCCAGTAGTATTCTTCCTAGCGGGAGCTCCTACAATGAGCAGTTCTTC.

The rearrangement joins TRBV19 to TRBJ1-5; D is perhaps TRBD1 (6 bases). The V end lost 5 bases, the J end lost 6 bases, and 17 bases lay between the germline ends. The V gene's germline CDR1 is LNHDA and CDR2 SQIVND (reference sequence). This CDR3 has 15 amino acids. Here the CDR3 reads CASSLPGDWGQPQHF. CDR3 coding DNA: TGTGCCAGTAGTCTCCCAGGGGATTGGGGTCAGCCCCAGCATTTT.

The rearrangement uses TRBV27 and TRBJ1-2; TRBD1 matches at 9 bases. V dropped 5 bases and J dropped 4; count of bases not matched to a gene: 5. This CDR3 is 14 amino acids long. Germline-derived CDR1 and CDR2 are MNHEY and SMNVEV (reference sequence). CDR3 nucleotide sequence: TGTGCCAGCAGTACAGGACAGGGGCTCTATGGCTACACCTTC. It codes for CASSTGQGLYGYTF.

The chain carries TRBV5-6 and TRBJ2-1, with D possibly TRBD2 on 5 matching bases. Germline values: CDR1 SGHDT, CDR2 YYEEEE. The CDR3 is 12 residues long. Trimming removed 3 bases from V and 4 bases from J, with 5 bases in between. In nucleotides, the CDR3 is TGTGCCAGCAGCTGGACTTACAATGAGCAGTTCTTC. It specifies CASSWTYNEQFF. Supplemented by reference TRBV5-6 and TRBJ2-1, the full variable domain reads DAGVTQSPTHLIKTRGQQVTLRCSPKSGHDTVSWYQQALGQGPQFIFQYYEEEERQRGNFPDRFSGHQFPNYSSELNVNALLLGDSALYLCASSWTYNEQFFGPGTRLTVL.

The chain's CDR3 is CASSVGEGLAYGYTF. For the CDR3, the DNA is TGTGCCAGCAGCGTGGGCGAGGGGCTGGCCTATGGCTACACCTTC. The genes are TRBV9 and TRBJ1-2, with D possibly TRBD1 on 5 matching bases. The V end was cut by 2 bases, the J end by 4 bases, with 15 bases between. The CDR3 is made up of 15 amino acids. Germline CDR1 reads SGDLS; CDR2 reads YYNGEE.

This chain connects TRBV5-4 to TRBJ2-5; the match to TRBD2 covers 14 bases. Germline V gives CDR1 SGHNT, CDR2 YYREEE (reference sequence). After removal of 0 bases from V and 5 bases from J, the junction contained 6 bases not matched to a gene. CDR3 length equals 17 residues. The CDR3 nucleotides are TGTGCCAGCAGCTTGGGACTAGCGGGAGGGTCCTGGGAGACCCAGTACTTC. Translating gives CASSLGLAGGSWETQYF.

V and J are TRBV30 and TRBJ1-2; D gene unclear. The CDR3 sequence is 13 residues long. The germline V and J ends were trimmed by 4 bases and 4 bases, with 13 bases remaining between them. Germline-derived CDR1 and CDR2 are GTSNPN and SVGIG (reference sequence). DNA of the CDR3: TGTGCCTGGACTTACAAGGCCCCCTATGGCTACACCTTC. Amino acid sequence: CAWTYKAPYGYTF.

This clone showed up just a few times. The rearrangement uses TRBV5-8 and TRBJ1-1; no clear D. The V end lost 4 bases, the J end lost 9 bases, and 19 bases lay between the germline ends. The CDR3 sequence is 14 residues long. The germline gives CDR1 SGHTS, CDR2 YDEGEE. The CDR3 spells CASSPYLAVEKAFF. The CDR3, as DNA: TGTGCCAGCAGCCCTTACTTGGCAGTCGAGAAAGCTTTCTTT.

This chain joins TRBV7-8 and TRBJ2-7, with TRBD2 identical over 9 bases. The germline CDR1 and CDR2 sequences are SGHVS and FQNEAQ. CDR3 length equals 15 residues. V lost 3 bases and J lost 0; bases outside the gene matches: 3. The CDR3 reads CASSLASGASYEQYF. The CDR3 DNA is TGTGCCAGCAGCTTGGCTAGCGGGGCCTCCTACGAGCAGTACTTC.

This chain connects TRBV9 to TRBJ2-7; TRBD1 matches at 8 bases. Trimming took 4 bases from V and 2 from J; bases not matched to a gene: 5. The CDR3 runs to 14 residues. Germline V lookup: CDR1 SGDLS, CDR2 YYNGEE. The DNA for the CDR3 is TGTGCCAGCAGCTTACAGGGACAGGCCTACGAGCAGTACTTC. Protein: CASSLQGQAYEQYF.

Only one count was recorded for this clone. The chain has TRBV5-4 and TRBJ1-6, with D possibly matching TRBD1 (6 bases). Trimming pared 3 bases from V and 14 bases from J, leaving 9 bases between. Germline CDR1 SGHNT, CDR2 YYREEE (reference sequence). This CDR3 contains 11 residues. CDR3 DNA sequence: TGTGCCAGCAGCTCAGGGGACGCCCTCCACTTT. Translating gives CASSSGDALHF.

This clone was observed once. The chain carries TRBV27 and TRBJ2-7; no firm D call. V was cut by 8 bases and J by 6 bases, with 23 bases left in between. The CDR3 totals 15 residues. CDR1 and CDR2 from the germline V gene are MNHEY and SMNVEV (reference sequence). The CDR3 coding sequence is TGTGCCAGCTCCCCGCGCCCTGGCTCGTTCGGCGAGCAGTACTTC. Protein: CASSPRPGSFGEQYF.

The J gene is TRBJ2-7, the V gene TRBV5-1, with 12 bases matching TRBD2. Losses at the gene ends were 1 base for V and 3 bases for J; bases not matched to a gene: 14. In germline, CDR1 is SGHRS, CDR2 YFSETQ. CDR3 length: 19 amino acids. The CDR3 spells CASSLSNLAGGPLIYEQYF. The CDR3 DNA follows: TGCGCCAGCAGCTTGAGTAATCTAGCGGGAGGGCCGCTGATCTACGAGCAGTACTTC.

The CDR3 coding sequence is TGTGCCAGCAGTATGGACAGTGACGGCTACACCTTC. Its translation: CASSMDSDGYTF. The chain couples TRBV2 to TRBJ1-2; D might be TRBD1 (6 bases). CDR1 is SNHLY and CDR2 is FYNNEI in the germline V gene. This CDR3 spans 12 amino acids. V gave up 5 bases and J gave up 8 bases, with 12 bases separating them.

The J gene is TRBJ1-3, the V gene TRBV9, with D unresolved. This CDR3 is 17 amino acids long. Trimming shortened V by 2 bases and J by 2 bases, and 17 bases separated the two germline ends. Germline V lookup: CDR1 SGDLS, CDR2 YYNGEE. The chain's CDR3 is CASSVFGDSLAGNTIYF. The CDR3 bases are TGTGCCAGCAGCGTTTTCGGAGACTCTCTGGCTGGAAACACCATATATTTT.

The CDR3: CASSGGQGFEAFF. Written as DNA, the CDR3 is TGCGCCAGCAGCGGTGGACAGGGGTTTGAAGCTTTCTTT. The genes are TRBV5-1 and TRBJ1-1; the match to TRBD1 covers 9 bases. Losses at the gene ends were 4 bases for V and 7 bases for J; bases not matched to a gene: 5. There are 13 residues in the CDR3. Per the germline V gene, CDR1 is SGHRS and CDR2 is YFSETQ.

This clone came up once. CDR3 sequence reads: CASSKTRSPQPQHF. The CDR3 bases are TGTGCCAGCAGCAAGACCAGGAGTCCTCAGCCCCAGCATTTT. J is TRBJ1-5 and V is TRBV21-1. TRBV21-1 is assigned pseudogene status. This CDR3 spans 14 amino acids.

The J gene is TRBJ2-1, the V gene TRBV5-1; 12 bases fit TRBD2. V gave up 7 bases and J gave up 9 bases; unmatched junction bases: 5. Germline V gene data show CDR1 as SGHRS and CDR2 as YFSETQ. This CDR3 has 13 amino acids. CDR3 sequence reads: CASGPSGRVEQFF. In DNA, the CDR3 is TGCGCCAGCGGCCCTAGCGGGAGGGTTGAGCAGTTCTTC.

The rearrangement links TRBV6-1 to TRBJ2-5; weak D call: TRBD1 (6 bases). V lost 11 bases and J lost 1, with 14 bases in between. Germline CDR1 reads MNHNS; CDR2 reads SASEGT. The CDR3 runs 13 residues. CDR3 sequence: CAGSGQSQETQYF. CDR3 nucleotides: TGTGCCGGTTCCGGACAGAGCCAAGAGACCCAGTACTTC.

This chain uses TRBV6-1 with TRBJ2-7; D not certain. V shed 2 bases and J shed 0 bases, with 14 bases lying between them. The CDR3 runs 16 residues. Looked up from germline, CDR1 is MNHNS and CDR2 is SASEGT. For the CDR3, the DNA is TGTGCCAGCAGTGAATCAATTTTACTGAGCTCCTACGAGCAGTACTTC. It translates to CASSESILLSSYEQYF.

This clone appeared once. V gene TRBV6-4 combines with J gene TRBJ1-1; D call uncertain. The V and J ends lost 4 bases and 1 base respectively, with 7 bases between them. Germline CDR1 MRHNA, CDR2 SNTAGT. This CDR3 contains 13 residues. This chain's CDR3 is CASSASRNTEAFF. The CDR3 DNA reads TGTGCCAGCAGTGCATCCCGGAACACTGAAGCTTTCTTT.

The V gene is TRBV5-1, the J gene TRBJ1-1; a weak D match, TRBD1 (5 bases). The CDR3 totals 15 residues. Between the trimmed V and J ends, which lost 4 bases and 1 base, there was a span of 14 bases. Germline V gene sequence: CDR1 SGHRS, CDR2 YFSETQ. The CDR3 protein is CASSPQPGTNTEAFF. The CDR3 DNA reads TGCGCCAGCAGCCCCCAGCCGGGGACGAACACTGAAGCTTTCTTT.

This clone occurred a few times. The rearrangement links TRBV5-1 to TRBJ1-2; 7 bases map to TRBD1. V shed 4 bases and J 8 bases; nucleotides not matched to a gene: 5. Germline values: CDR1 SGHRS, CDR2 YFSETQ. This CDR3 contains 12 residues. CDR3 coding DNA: TGCGCCAGCAGCGTAACAGGGGACGGCTACACCTTC. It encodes CASSVTGDGYTF.

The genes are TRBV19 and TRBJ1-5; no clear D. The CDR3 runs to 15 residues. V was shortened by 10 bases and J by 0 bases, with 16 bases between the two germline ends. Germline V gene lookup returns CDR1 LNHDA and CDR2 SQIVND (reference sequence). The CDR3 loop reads CATLPRTHSNQPQHF. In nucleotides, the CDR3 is TGTGCCACCCTCCCTCGGACCCATAGCAATCAGCCCCAGCATTTT.

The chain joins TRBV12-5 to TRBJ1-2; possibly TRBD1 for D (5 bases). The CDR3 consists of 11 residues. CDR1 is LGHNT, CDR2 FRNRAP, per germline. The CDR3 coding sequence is TGTGCCACAGGTGAGGACTATGGCTACACCTTC. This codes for CATGEDYGYTF.

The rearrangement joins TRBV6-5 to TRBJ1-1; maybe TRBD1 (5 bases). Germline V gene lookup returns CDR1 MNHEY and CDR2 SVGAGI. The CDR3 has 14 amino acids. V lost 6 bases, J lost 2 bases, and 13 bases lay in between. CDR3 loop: CASSHPDRNTEAFF. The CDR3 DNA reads TGTGCCAGCAGCCACCCCGACAGAAACACTGAAGCTTTCTTT.

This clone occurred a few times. The CDR3 sequence is CASSPSSSGRAGEQYF. The CDR3 DNA reads as TGTGCCAGCAGCCCTTCTTCTAGCGGGAGGGCGGGCGAGCAGTACTTC. The rearrangement joins TRBV4-2 to TRBJ2-7, with 12 nucleotides matching TRBD2. There are 16 residues in the CDR3. J gave up 6 bases and V 4 bases, and 10 bases lay outside the gene matches. Per the germline V gene, CDR1 is LGHNA and CDR2 is YNFKEQ.

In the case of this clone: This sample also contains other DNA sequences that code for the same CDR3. The CDR3: CASSEGAGREKETQYF. CDR3 nucleotide sequence: TGTGCCAGCAGTGAAGGGGCGGGCAGGGAAAAAGAGACCCAGTACTTC. The V gene is TRBV25-1, the J gene TRBJ2-5; D assignment may be TRBD1 or TRBD2 (5 bases each). The V end was cut by 2 bases, the J end by 3 bases, with 16 bases between. Germline CDR1 and CDR2: MGHDK and SYGVNS. This CDR3 is built from 16 residues.

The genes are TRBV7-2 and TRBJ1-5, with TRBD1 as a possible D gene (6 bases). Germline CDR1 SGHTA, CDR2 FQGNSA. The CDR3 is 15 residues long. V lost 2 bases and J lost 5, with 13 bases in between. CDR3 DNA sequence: TGTGCCAGCAGCTTATACAGGGCCGGGGATCAGCCCCAGCATTTT. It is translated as CASSLYRAGDQPQHF.

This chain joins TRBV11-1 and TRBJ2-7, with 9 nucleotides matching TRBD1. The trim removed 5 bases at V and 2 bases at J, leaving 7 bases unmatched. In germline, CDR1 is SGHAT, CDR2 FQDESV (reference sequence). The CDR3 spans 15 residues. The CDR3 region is CASSRGQGITYEQYF. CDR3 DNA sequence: TGTGCCAGCAGCCGAGGACAGGGGATCACCTACGAGCAGTACTTC.